This record covers a single TCR beta chain. The V gene's germline CDR1 is SGHRS and CDR2 YFSETQ. The CDR3 sequence is 14 residues long. V was pared by 1 base and J by 5 bases, with 12 bases between. This sample was included in a study of blood T cell repertoires in COVID-19. The repertoire was sequenced with immunoSEQ multiplex PCR; TCRdb's copy has only in-frame clones and lacks some. Here the sample spans hundreds of thousands of clones, approximately 90% being singletons. Sequenced sample: PBMCs or T cells enriched from blood (not recorded which). The chain combines TRBV5-1 with TRBJ1-1; D not resolved. The receptor was isolated from a woman aged 35 to 49 who had recovered from COVID-19. CDR3: CASSLQELETEAFF. As DNA, the CDR3 is TGCGCCAGCAGCTTGCAAGAACTCGAGACTGAAGCTTTCTTT.